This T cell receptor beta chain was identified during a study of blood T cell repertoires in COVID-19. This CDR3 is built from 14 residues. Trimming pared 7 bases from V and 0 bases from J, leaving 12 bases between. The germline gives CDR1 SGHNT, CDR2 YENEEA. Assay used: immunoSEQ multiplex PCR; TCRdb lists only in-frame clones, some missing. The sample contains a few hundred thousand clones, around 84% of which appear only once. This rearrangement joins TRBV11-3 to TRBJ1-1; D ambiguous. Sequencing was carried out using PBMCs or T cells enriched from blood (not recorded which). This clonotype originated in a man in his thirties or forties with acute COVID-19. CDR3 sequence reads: CASTSLGMNTEAFF. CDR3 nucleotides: TGTGCCAGCACCTCGCTCGGGATGAACACTGAAGCTTTCTTT.